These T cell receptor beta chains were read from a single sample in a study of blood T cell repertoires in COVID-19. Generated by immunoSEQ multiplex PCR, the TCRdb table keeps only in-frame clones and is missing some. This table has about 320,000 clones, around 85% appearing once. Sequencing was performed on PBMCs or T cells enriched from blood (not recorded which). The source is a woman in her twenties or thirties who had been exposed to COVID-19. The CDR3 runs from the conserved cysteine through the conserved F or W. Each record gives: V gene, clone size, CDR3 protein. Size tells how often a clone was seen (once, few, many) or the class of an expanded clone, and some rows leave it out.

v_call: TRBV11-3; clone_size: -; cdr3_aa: CASSPTGAGGETQYF
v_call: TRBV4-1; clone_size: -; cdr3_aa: CASRDRGSANSPLHF
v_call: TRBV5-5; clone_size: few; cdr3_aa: CASSPSDRGHGNQPQHF
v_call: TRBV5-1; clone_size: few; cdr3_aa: CASSFQIGETQYF
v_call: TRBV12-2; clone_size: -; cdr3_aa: CASRYETGGCLEETQYF
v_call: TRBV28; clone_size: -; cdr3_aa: CASSFAGSSGTGELFF
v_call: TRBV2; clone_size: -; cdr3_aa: CASSYGQDTEAFF
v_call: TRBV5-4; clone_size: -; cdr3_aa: CASSLAGPGRDEQYF
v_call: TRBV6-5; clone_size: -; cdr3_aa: CASSEVGQVGSEQYF
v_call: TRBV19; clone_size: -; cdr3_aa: CASTIGQGAADTQYF
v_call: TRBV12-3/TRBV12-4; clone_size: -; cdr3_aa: CASSLGQGGYTF
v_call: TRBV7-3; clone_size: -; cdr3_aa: CASSLIRGADYEQYF
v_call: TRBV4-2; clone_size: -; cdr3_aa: CASSQPGSHEKLFF
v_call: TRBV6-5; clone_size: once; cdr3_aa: CASKTPDREGSPLHF
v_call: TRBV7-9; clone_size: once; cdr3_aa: CASSSTSGSFDEQYF
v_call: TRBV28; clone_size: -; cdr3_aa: CASSLQAGTDTQYF
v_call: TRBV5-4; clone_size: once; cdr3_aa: CASTEGTSGVRDNEQFF
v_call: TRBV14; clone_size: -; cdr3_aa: CASSQGGAGEKLFF
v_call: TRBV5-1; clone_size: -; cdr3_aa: CASSLTGQGINTGELFF
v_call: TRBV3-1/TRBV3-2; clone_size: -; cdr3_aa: CAVKGDSGANVLTF
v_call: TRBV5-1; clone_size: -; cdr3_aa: CASSATSGTGELFF
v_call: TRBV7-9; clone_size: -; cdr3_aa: CASSPPGVYSYTF
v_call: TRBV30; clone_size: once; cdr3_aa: CAWSPGFSSSEQYF
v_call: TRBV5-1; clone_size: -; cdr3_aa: CASGTGYGANEKLFF
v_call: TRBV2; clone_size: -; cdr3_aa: CASTQGTTTTDTQYF
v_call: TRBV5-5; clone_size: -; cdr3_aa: CASSTDFEGGTQYF